Sequencing of this T cell receptor (beta chain) was carried out in a study of patients and donors after allogeneic stem cell transplantation. TCRdb itself ran the RT-PCR reads through MiXCR, one entry per CDR3 protein. Of fewer than 30,000 distinct CDR3 sequences listed, more than 8% were seen once; the top ten hold about half. CDR1 is SGDLS and CDR2 is YYNGEE in the germline V gene. J gave up 2 bases and V 4 bases, and 7 bases lay outside the gene matches. This CDR3 is 15 amino acids long. This TCR came from a human donor who was either an allogeneic HSCT recipient or a stem cell or donor lymphocyte infusion donor (not recorded which). It is not recorded whose cells these are; they may come from a transplant donor. Material: blood, either unsorted or a sorted T cell fraction (not recorded which). The chain uses TRBV9 and TRBJ1-2; 8 bases are a match to TRBD1. The CDR3 reads CASSLRPGGNYGYTF. CDR3 sequence (DNA): TGTGCCAGCAGCCTCCGTCCAGGGGGCAACTATGGCTACACCTTC.